Listed below are T cell receptor beta chains from one sample, sequenced in a study of blood T cell repertoires in COVID-19. Data came from immunoSEQ multiplex PCR; TCRdb stores just in-frame clones and leaves some out. The table records under 300,000 clones, approximately 79% of them present only once. Sequencing was done on a sample of peripheral blood. The source is a woman older than 75 with active or convalescent COVID-19. CDR3s leave out the opening cysteine and the closing phenylalanine or tryptophan. The order of the fields is V gene, CDR3 protein.

v_call: TRBV25-1
cdr3_aa: ASSEDGRAEAF

v_call: TRBV5-6
cdr3_aa: ASSFNSGSVIYGYT

v_call: TRBV6-5
cdr3_aa: ASSGGHSNQPQH

v_call: TRBV2
cdr3_aa: ASSGQGGIETQY

v_call: TRBV6-5
cdr3_aa: ASSRNRDTGELF

v_call: TRBV5-1
cdr3_aa: ASSLAYGQRYEQY

v_call: TRBV30
cdr3_aa: AWSNITPNTEAF

v_call: TRBV6-1
cdr3_aa: ASSEARIGLSTDTQY

v_call: TRBV19
cdr3_aa: ASSPTLGSNQPQH

v_call: TRBV6-1
cdr3_aa: ASSGQGARWDQPQH

v_call: TRBV11-2
cdr3_aa: ASSRDSHNTEAF

v_call: TRBV5-1
cdr3_aa: ASSLYGGSADTQY

v_call: TRBV7-2
cdr3_aa: ASSLGGNYGYT

v_call: TRBV6-1
cdr3_aa: ASSEERGRGYEQY

v_call: TRBV29-1
cdr3_aa: SVARGLGEQF

v_call: TRBV28
cdr3_aa: ASSPPGGISGANVLT

v_call: TRBV29-1
cdr3_aa: STRNGGARTEAF